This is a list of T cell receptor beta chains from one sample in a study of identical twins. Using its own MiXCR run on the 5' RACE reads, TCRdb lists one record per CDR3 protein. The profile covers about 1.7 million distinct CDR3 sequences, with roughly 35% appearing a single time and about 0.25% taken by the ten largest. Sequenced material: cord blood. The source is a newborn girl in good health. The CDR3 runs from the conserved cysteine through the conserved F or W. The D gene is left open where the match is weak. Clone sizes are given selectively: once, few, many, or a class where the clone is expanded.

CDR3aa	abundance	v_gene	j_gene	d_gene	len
CASSQESGVRHTGTQYF	NA	TRBV4-1	TRBJ2-3	NA	17
CASSELAGGEQFF	NA	TRBV25-1	TRBJ2-1	TRBD2	13
CATRPNRDRVGYEQYF	NA	TRBV6-1	TRBJ2-7	TRBD1	16
CAIQDRGGTGELFF	NA	TRBV10-3	TRBJ2-2	TRBD1	14
CASSYQGSNYGYTF	NA	TRBV6-6	TRBJ1-2	NA	14
CATSDPRTSYNEQFF	few	TRBV24-1	TRBJ2-1	NA	15
CASSSILVGTSIDEQFF	NA	TRBV5-1	TRBJ2-1	TRBD2	17
CASSSLAGGVNNEQYF	NA	TRBV6-5	NA	TRBD2	16
CARGQGYNEQYF	NA	TRBV2	TRBJ2-7	TRBD1	12
CASSLTASGGTDTQYF	NA	TRBV11-3	TRBJ2-3	TRBD2	16
CASSENTSPQETQYF	NA	TRBV6-1	TRBJ2-5	NA	15
CSASETGRYSPLHF	NA	TRBV20-1	TRBJ1-6	TRBD1	14
CASSLKVRGQGHPPIYNEQYF	NA	TRBV11-1	TRBJ2-5	TRBD1	21
CSARRLAETIYNEQYF	NA	TRBV20-1	NA	TRBD2	16
CASSQDLALYEQFF	few	TRBV4-2	TRBJ2-1	NA	14
CASSPWEASGNTIYF	NA	TRBV6-5	TRBJ1-3	NA	15
CAIRGDRGLRYEQYF	many	TRBV10-3	TRBJ2-7	TRBD1	15
CASSPRLARTTDTQYF	NA	TRBV5-1	TRBJ2-3	TRBD2	16
CASSPRPGRENNEQFF	NA	TRBV6-5	TRBJ2-1	TRBD2	16
CSARESGWGNNEQFF	NA	TRBV20-1	TRBJ2-1	NA	15
CSAGFSDTQYF	NA	TRBV20-1	TRBJ2-3	NA	11
CSVEDRLGSGGGYTF	many	TRBV29-1	TRBJ1-2	NA	15
CASDTGTGRADTQYF	NA	TRBV6-6	TRBJ2-3	TRBD1	15
CASSGVNYGYTF	many	TRBV6-5	TRBJ1-2	NA	12
CASSQDQRGAETQYF	NA	TRBV4-2	NA	TRBD2	15
CASSPLRRGNTEAFF	NA	TRBV11-2	TRBJ1-1	NA	15
CSARDFLAASYNEQFF	NA	TRBV20-1	TRBJ2-1	NA	16
CASTLAGIGEQFF	few	TRBV2	TRBJ2-1	TRBD2	13
CASKRFGKNIQYF	NA	TRBV13	TRBJ2-4	NA	13
CSADLTYGYTF	NA	TRBV29-1	TRBJ1-2	NA	11
CSVPTEYTEAFF	NA	TRBV20-1	TRBJ1-1	NA	12
CSAPASGSYNEQYF	NA	TRBV20-1	NA	TRBD2	14
CASSLDPSLGGEQFF	few	TRBV7-2	TRBJ2-1	NA	15
CASVERDGFYGYTF	NA	TRBV7-9	TRBJ1-2	NA	14
CASSLAPSDTQYF	few	TRBV5-1	TRBJ2-3	NA	13
CASSSGGTSYNEQYF	once	TRBV12-3/TRBV12-4	NA	NA	15
CASSETTGPYYGYTF	NA	TRBV2	TRBJ1-2	NA	15
CASSLQGFGGYGYTF	NA	TRBV5-6	TRBJ1-2	NA	15
CASSLWAGATFSNQPQHF	few	TRBV28	TRBJ1-5	NA	18
CASSYAGATGAFF	few	TRBV6-5	TRBJ1-1	NA	13
CSVTPTGTGAYEQYF	many	TRBV29-1	TRBJ2-7	TRBD1	15
CASSFGYSLTGGEADTQYF	few	TRBV7-6	TRBJ2-3	TRBD1	19
CASSLYSGELFF	few	TRBV7-9	TRBJ2-2	NA	12
CASSFSWTANEKLFF	NA	TRBV28	TRBJ1-4	NA	15
CSVEDRGGAATEAFF	NA	TRBV29-1	TRBJ1-1	NA	15
CASSQGTAGGLYNEQFF	few	TRBV4-1	TRBJ2-1	TRBD2	17
CASRLTGGSYNSPLHF	NA	TRBV28	TRBJ1-6	TRBD1	16
CASSSAGTSDNEQFF	few	TRBV27	TRBJ2-1	TRBD2	15
CASSLSYGLNNSPPHF	NA	TRBV27	TRBJ1-6	NA	16
CSARTSGKAPRSYEQYF	few	TRBV20-1	TRBJ2-7	TRBD2	17
CASSRLLGNEQFF	few	TRBV4-1	TRBJ2-1	NA	13
CASSRLGGPSSYNEQFF	NA	TRBV21-1	TRBJ2-1	NA	17
CASSWTANEKLFF	NA	TRBV5-1	TRBJ1-4	NA	13
CASSSVDGVYSYTF	few	TRBV6-5	TRBJ1-2	NA	14
CSASRLAGQTYNEQYF	NA	TRBV20-1	NA	TRBD2	16
CSAREGRDYRARKNTEAFF	NA	TRBV20-1	TRBJ1-1	NA	19
CASGLSDQQYF	NA	TRBV7-2	TRBJ2-3	NA	11
CASSFRSPFNYGYTF	NA	TRBV28	TRBJ1-2	NA	15
CASQSFRDYLYEQYF	NA	TRBV2	TRBJ2-7	TRBD2	15
CSARTPNGRASYNEQFF	NA	TRBV20-1	TRBJ2-1	NA	17